The entry below gives a single T cell receptor (beta chain) sequence along with its context. The data originate from a study of T cell repertoires in cytomegalovirus infection. TCRdb fed the reads into MiXCR, producing one record per CDR3 protein. The table lists approximately 170,000 distinct CDR3 sequences, under 20% of them singletons. The germline V gene has CDR1 MNHEY and CDR2 SVGEGT. This CDR3 contains 15 residues. Trimming shortened V by 8 bases and J by 4 bases, and 20 bases separated the two germline ends. Material: CD8+ T cells from PBMCs. The J gene is TRBJ2-5, the V gene TRBV6-2 or TRBV6-3, with a weak D call TRBD2 (6 bases). The sequence was collected from a human donor in good health (CMV status not recorded). Some clones in this sample may be carry-over from other donors' samples. DNA for the CDR3: TGTGCCAGCCAGATGACGGGACTCCTTCCAGAGACCCAGTACTTC. Translation gives CASQMTGLLPETQYF.